This T cell receptor beta chain was captured by sequencing in a study of T cell clonality in common variable immunodeficiency. Patients had low serum IgG, IgA and/or IgM and specific antibody deficiency. For at least one year, all CVID subjects received replacement immunoglobulin. A few counts support this clone. Its antigen is still unknown. The read halts 3 residues ahead of the CDR3 end, with the missing end drawn from the germline J gene. Study-wide results and caveats: In common variable immunodeficiency, TCR beta chains reportedly carried fewer deletions and N-nucleotide insertions. Fewer TCRbeta clones were shared among CVID subjects than controls.

The length of the CDR3 is 17 residues. Per germline, CDR1 SGHTA and CDR2 FQGTGA. Trimming took 6 bases from V and 8 from J; bases not matched to a gene: 16. Assay used: immunoSEQ multiplex PCR; TCRdb lists only in-frame clones, some missing. In total the sample includes about 28,000 clones, none of them seen once. The origin of this receptor is a human donor with common variable immunodeficiency. Specimen: peripheral blood mononuclear cells. The rearrangement links TRBV7-3 to TRBJ1-6; 7 nucleotides match TRBD1. Incomplete CDR3 DNA: TGTGCCAGCAGTTCGGCAACAGGGGATCCGCGGGATTCACCC. Its translation: CASSSATGDPRDSP. The entire CDR3 reads CASSSATGDPRDSPLHF.